This TCR beta chain was identified during a study of T cell responses to AZD1222 COVID-19 vaccine. Study-wide context: Both about-4-week and about-12-week second-dose recipients were combined. Overall study findings and caveats: Only five to seven individuals given AZD1222 were seropositive at baseline. No repertoire was sampled before or during the peak T cell response, only after it.

Concerning this clone itself: The antigen remains unidentified.

Assay: immunoSEQ multiplex PCR; the TCRdb copy retains only in-frame clones and omits some. The data show approximately 200,000 clones, roughly 93% seen once. Germline V lookup: CDR1 MNHNY, CDR2 SVGAGI (reference sequence). This CDR3 contains 14 residues. V dropped 5 bases and J dropped 1 base, with 12 bases sitting between them. The chain is built from TRBV6-6 and TRBJ2-7, with a tentative D call TRBD2 (5 bases). The clonotype originates from an adult in good health. The sequenced sample was peripheral blood, obtained on day 0 of AZD1222 vaccination. CDR3 DNA sequence: TGTGCCAGCAGTACCCGCCGGGAATCCTACGAGCAGTACTTC. It encodes CASSTRRESYEQYF.